This T cell receptor beta chain comes out of a study of T-cell reconstitution after alpha-beta-depleted transplantation in children. Findings and caveats of the study: Expanded graft clones numbering several hundred reportedly gave rise to alpha-beta T cells about two months after transplant. It was newly produced T cells that mostly accounted for T-cell counts and diversity one year after transplant. Certain patients had high TCRbeta diversity at day 60, and it came from recipient T cells and thymic progenitors that survived.

Molecular barcoding with unique molecular identifiers was used for the TCRbeta library. TCRdb analysed the PCR reads with MiXCR anew, one entry per CDR3 protein. The data show about 300,000 distinct CDR3 sequences, about 9.5% seen once. This clonotype was picked up many times. Its antigen is still unknown. In germline, CDR1 is MDHEN, CDR2 SYDVKM. There are 18 residues in the CDR3. The V gene end was trimmed by 4 bases and the J gene end by 2 bases; junction bases not matched to a gene: 13. This TCR derives from a boy in the first two years of life with acute myeloid leukemia, due to receive a stem cell transplant. This sample comprised PBMCs, obtained before TCRalphabeta/CD19-depleted stem cell transplant. The V call is TRBV28, the J call TRBJ1-4; TRBD1 agrees at 7 bases. CDR3 loop: CASSSSGGPASTNEKLFF. CDR3 DNA sequence: TGTGCCAGCAGTTCCTCAGGGGGGCCAGCGAGTACTAATGAAAAACTGTTTTTT.